One and the same sample provided the 5 T cell receptor beta chains below, sequenced in a study of early T cells in non-severe SARS-CoV-2 infection. MiXCR, run by TCRdb on the 5' RACE reads, gives a single entry per CDR3 protein. This sample carries tens of thousands of distinct CDR3 sequences, approximately 12% of them seen once, and the ten largest clones take approximately 1.1%. The sample here was whole blood, taken at baseline. The receptors stem from an adult who was a healthcare worker with PCR-confirmed SARS-CoV-2 infection or an uninfected control (not recorded which). The donor label of this sample is uncertain.

This clonotype was found many times. The chain recombines TRBV19 with TRBJ2-1; D might be TRBD1 or TRBD2, each matching 5 bases. V was shortened by 4 bases and J by 7 bases, with 26 bases between the two germline ends. Germline CDR1 and CDR2: LNHDA and SQIVND (reference sequence). This CDR3 contains 18 residues. The CDR3 DNA is TGTGCCAGTAGTACACGCCGTGGGGGTCGAGCCCAAAGGAATGAGCAGTTCTTC. The encoded protein is CASSTRRGGRAQRNEQFF.

CDR3 DNA: TGCGTCCCCGCTAGCGGGCACGAGCAGTACGTC. Translating it yields CVPASGHEQYV. The chain recombines TRBV20-1 with TRBJ2-7, with TRBD2 identical over 8 bases. The CDR3 totals 11 residues. Germline lookup yields CDR1 DFQATT and CDR2 SNEGSKA (reference sequence).

There are a few counts of this clonotype. V usage is TRBV2 and J usage is TRBJ2-5; the D gene is possibly TRBD2 (6 bases). With 2 bases removed from V and 4 bases from J, the gap between germline ends came to 11 bases. The CDR3 spans 14 residues. Germline lookup yields CDR1 SNHLY and CDR2 FYNNEI. CDR3 sequence reads: CASSELTSRETQYF. In DNA, the CDR3 is TGTGCCAGCAGTGAACTGACTAGTAGAGAGACCCAGTACTTC.

This clonotype was seen at least ten times. This chain links TRBV6-6 with TRBJ2-1, with D maybe TRBD2 (5 bases). The CDR3 extends over 16 amino acids. CDR1 MNHNY and CDR2 SVGAGI come from the germline V gene (reference sequence). Trimming took off 4 bases at V and 0 bases at J, with 13 bases between the two ends. The CDR3 region has the DNA TGTGCCAGCAGTTTCTCCGTTGGGAGCTCCTACAATGAGCAGTTCTTC. This gives the protein CASSFSVGSSYNEQFF.

This clonotype was detected ten times or more. V and J are TRBV25-1 and TRBJ2-6, with D possibly matching TRBD1 (6 bases). Germline-derived CDR1 and CDR2 are MGHDK and SYGVNS. V was shortened by 2 bases and J by 0 bases, with 14 bases between the two germline ends. The CDR3 is 18 amino acids. CDR3 sequence reads: CASSERDTVHSGANVLTF. The CDR3 DNA follows: TGTGCCAGCAGTGAAAGGGACACTGTACACTCTGGGGCCAACGTCCTGACTTTC.